This T cell receptor beta chain was captured in a study of T-cell reconstitution after alpha-beta-depleted transplantation in children. V was clipped by 5 bases and J by 2 bases, with 9 bases between them. CDR3 size: 14 residues. From germline, CDR1 is SEHNR and CDR2 FQNEAQ (reference sequence). This clonotype has ten or more counts. The library targeted TCRbeta and was prepared with unique molecular identifiers. Each CDR3 protein gets one entry after TCRdb re-called the PCR reads with MiXCR. In the table there are some 240,000 distinct CDR3 sequences, approximately 9.8% of which are singletons. This sample comprised PBMCs from the stem cell graft donor, obtained from the stem cell graft. The V and J genes are TRBV7-9 and TRBJ2-2, with D possibly matching TRBD1 (6 bases). The sequence came from a human donor who donated a stem cell graft to a child with SCID. The CDR3: CASSRQENTGELFF. The DNA of the CDR3 is TGTGCCAGCAGCCGACAGGAAAACACCGGGGAGCTGTTTTTT.